Below, 15 T cell receptor beta chains from the same sample are listed, as sequenced in a study of CD8+CD57+ T cells in acquired aplastic anemia (dated by TCRdb to the late 2010s). Sequencing was carried out with an Illumina HiSeq 2000. Genomic DNA served as template for TCR beta VDJ combination and CDR3 sequence profiling. TCRdb passed the public sequencing reads through fastp at Q25 and MiXCR, retaining productive beta sequences. Each record represents a unique CDR3 protein, reported with the most common genes and DNA among its rows. This sample gives fewer than 70,000 distinct CDR3 sequences in total; almost 55% of them show up just once. Together, the top ten hold about 9% of the sample. Sequenced material: sorted CD4+, CD8+, or CD8+CD57+ T cells (not recorded which) from PBMCs. These receptors were taken from a human donor in good health, serving as a control.

The CDR3 DNA reads as TGTGCCACCAGCAGGCCCCCGGGACAGCTTAATCAGCCCCAGCATTTT. This gives the protein CATSRPPGQLNQPQHF. The rearrangement links TRBV15 to TRBJ1-5; 7 bases map to TRBD1. Trimming at V came to 3 bases and at J to 4 bases, leaving 9 bases not matched to a gene. CDR1 is LNHNV and CDR2 is YYDKDF in the germline V gene (reference sequence). The CDR3 contains 16 residues.

This chain joins TRBV12-3 or TRBV12-4 and TRBJ2-1; 11 bases match TRBD2. Germline trimming cut 5 bases from V and 5 bases from J; bases unmatched to any gene: 8. The CDR3 runs 16 residues. Here the CDR3 reads CASSIDGGLADNEQFF. The CDR3 DNA sequence: TGTGCCAGCAGTATAGACGGGGGACTAGCGGACAATGAGCAGTTCTTC.

The chain carries TRBV24-1 and TRBJ2-5; either TRBD1 or TRBD2 may supply D (5 bases each). CDR3 length equals 13 residues. Germline V gene sequence: CDR1 KGHDR, CDR2 SFDVKD. V dropped 9 bases and J dropped 3 bases, with 13 bases sitting between them. CDR3 DNA sequence: TGTGCCACCCGAGAGGGGCCCGAAGAGACCCAGTACTTC. Translated, it gives CATREGPEETQYF.

The V and J genes are TRBV7-3 and TRBJ1-1; D possibly corresponds to TRBD1 (5 bases). Trimming stripped 4 bases from V and 1 base from J, with 10 bases between. The germline gives CDR1 SGHTA, CDR2 FQGTGA. CDR3 size: 14 residues. DNA for the CDR3: TGTGCCAGCAGCTCCACTGACAGGAACACTGAAGCTTTCTTT. Translated, it gives CASSSTDRNTEAFF.

The J gene is TRBJ2-3, the V gene TRBV7-8; D not certain. The germline V gene has CDR1 SGHVS and CDR2 FQNEAQ. The CDR3 is 16 residues long. The germline V and J ends were trimmed by 4 bases and 1 base, with 15 bases remaining between them. As DNA, the CDR3 is TGTGCCAGCAGCTACCCAGGTCAGGTGGGCACAGATACGCAGTATTTT. Translation: CASSYPGQVGTDTQYF.

This clonotype was seen ten or more times. J is TRBJ1-4 and V is TRBV5-4; tentative D call: TRBD1 (5 bases). Deletions cut 2 bases from V and 10 bases from J, with 9 bases between. The CDR3 has 12 amino acids. Germline V lookup: CDR1 SGHNT, CDR2 YYREEE (reference sequence). The CDR3 here is CASSFQGGKLFF. CDR3 bases: TGTGCCAGCAGCTTTCAGGGCGGAAAACTGTTTTTT.

This clonotype was seen many times. The rearrangement joins TRBV6-1 to TRBJ1-6; unclear D gene. V was shortened by 3 bases and J by 7 bases, with 13 bases between the two germline ends. The CDR3 totals 15 residues. CDR1 MNHNS and CDR2 SASEGT come from the germline V gene. The CDR3 DNA sequence: TGTGCCAGCAGTGACAGTACGGGGTGGAATTCACCCCTCCACTTT. It codes for CASSDSTGWNSPLHF.

Comments on this clonotype: The conserved closing phenylalanine or tryptophan is absent in this CDR3, likely reflecting a read error. The chain combines TRBV7-6 with TRBJ2-7, with D unresolved. Trimming took 2 bases from V and 0 from J, leaving 11 bases between them. The CDR3 has 15 residues. The germline CDR1 and CDR2 sequences are SGHVS and FNYEAQ. The CDR3 nucleotides read TGTGCCAGCAGCTTAATTGCCGGAGCCTCCTACGAGCAGTACCTC. It yields the protein CASSLIAGASYEQYL.

This clonotype came up once. This chain links TRBV7-3 with TRBJ2-7, with 9 nucleotides matching TRBD1. This CDR3 is built from 14 residues. Germline assignment: CDR1 SGHTA and CDR2 FQGTGA. V gave up 3 bases and J gave up 7 bases; unmatched junction bases: 7. CDR3 region: CASSLFGTGHEQYF. The CDR3 region has the DNA TGTGCCAGCAGCTTGTTCGGGACAGGGCATGAGCAGTACTTC.

The genes are TRBV12-3 or TRBV12-4 and TRBJ2-3; D tentatively fits TRBD1 or TRBD2 (6 bases each). The CDR3 contains 14 residues. V was shortened by 2 bases and J by 4 bases, with 10 bases between the two germline ends. The CDR3: CASSLRGAPDTQYF. The CDR3 DNA reads as TGTGCCAGCAGTTTAAGGGGGGCCCCAGATACGCAGTATTTT.

This sequence joins TRBV2 and TRBJ1-6, with TRBD1 identical over 7 bases. Germline CDR1 SNHLY, CDR2 FYNNEI. With V trimmed by 5 bases and J by 7 bases, 11 bases remained unmatched. This CDR3 region has 16 residues. The CDR3 loop is CASSPLRQGGNSPLHF. The CDR3, as DNA: TGTGCCAGCAGTCCTCTTCGACAGGGCGGGAATTCACCCCTCCACTTT.

This sequence joins TRBV9 and TRBJ1-5; D ambiguous. Trimming stripped 1 base from V and 2 bases from J, with 10 bases between. The CDR3 loop spans 15 amino acids. Germline V gene lookup returns CDR1 SGDLS and CDR2 YYNGEE. The CDR3 DNA reads as TGTGCCAGCAGCGTAAATGGGTTCGGCAATCAGCCCCAGCATTTT. This encodes CASSVNGFGNQPQHF. The full variable domain, completed using reference TRBV9 and TRBJ1-5, is DSGVTQTPKHLITATGQRVTLRCSPRSGDLSVYWYQQSLDQGLQFLIQYYNGEERAKGNILERFSAQQFPDLHSELNLSSLELGDSALYFCASSVNGFGNQPQHFGDGTRLSIL.

This clonotype was recorded many times. The V and J genes are TRBV7-9 and TRBJ2-1, with D perhaps TRBD2 (7 bases). This CDR3 is built from 17 residues. V was pared by 6 bases and J by 14 bases, with 32 bases between. Germline V gives CDR1 SEHNR, CDR2 FQNEAQ (reference sequence). Written as DNA, the CDR3 is TGTGCCAGCAGAGACCTGGGAGCGGGACTACCTGTTAGGGGGGAGTTCTTC. It yields the protein CASRDLGAGLPVRGEFF.

This clonotype was detected many times. The genes are TRBV20-1 and TRBJ1-5; D may be TRBD1 (6 bases). The CDR3 is 13 residues long. Germline V lookup: CDR1 DFQATT, CDR2 SNEGSKA (reference sequence). Trimming took 5 bases from V and 3 from J, leaving 11 bases between them. As DNA, the CDR3 is TGCAGTGCTTCACAGGGACCCAATCAGCCCCAGCATTTT. Its protein product is CSASQGPNQPQHF.

This clonotype was seen once. The junction differs from germline at one of its ends, possibly a read error. V and J are TRBV19 and TRBJ2-1; D call uncertain. The CDR3 sequence is 13 residues long. Germline CDR1 is LNHDA and CDR2 is SQIVND (reference sequence). CDR3 bases: TGTACCAGTAATCCCTCCCCGAACAATGAGCAGTTCTTC. Its translation is CTSNPSPNNEQFF. Variable domain in full (rest from reference TRBV19 and TRBJ2-1): DGGITQSPKYLFRKEGQNVTLSCEQNLNHDAMYWYRQDPGQGLRLIYYSQIVNDFQKGDIAEGYSVSREKKESFPLTVTSAQKNPTAFYLCTSNPSPNNEQFFGPGTRLTVL.